Sequencing of this T cell receptor (beta chain) was carried out in a study of T cell clones after liver transplantation. As to this clone: Antigen unknown.

This table comes from immunoSEQ multiplex PCR, and its TCRdb copy is limited to in-frame clones, with some not included. This sample has under 35,000 clones, with around 94% found just once. The V gene end was trimmed by 1 base and the J gene end by 0 bases; junction bases not matched to a gene: 6. CDR3 length: 16 amino acids. Looked up from germline, CDR1 is SGHAT and CDR2 is FQNNGV. Points from the study as a whole: Donor-reactive sequences fell more than third party-reactive ones, suggesting partial deletion. In 5 of 8 subjects, circulating graft-donor-reactive CD4 TCRbeta sequences fell significantly after transplant. Low donor cell numbers restricted donor-reactive repertoire measurement in two subjects.

The TCR originated in a human patient who received a liver transplant. Some T cells may be provided by the graft donor. Here the sequenced sample was CD8+ T cells from blood, taken 12 months after liver transplant. V is TRBV11-2 and J is TRBJ2-7; TRBD1 matches at 7 bases. This chain's CDR3 is CASSLGDSAVSYEQYF. The CDR3 nucleotides read TGTGCCAGCAGCTTAGGGGACAGTGCCGTCTCCTACGAGCAGTACTTC. Complete variable domain (other parts from reference TRBV11-2 and TRBJ2-7): EAGVAQSPRYKIIEKRQSVAFWCNPISGHATLYWYQQILGQGPKLLIQFQNNGVVDDSQLPKDRFSAERLKGVDSTLKIQPAKLEDSAVYLCASSLGDSAVSYEQYFGPGTRLTVT.